These 32 T cell receptor beta chains came from one sample sequenced in a study of blood T cell repertoires in COVID-19. Sequencing was performed with immunoSEQ multiplex PCR; in TCRdb, only in-frame clones are kept and a portion is missing. Altogether some 120,000 clones are present, around nine tenths being singletons, with the ten largest covering roughly 2%. Sequencing input: peripheral blood. The receptors shown here come from a human donor with active COVID-19. The donor label of this sample is uncertain.

V gene TRBV5-5 combines with J gene TRBJ2-2, with D possibly matching TRBD2 (6 bases). CDR1 and CDR2 from the germline V gene are SGHKS and YYEKEE (reference sequence). The V end was cut by 4 bases, the J end by 3 bases, with 10 bases between. The CDR3 covers 14 residues. DNA of the CDR3: TGTGCCAGCAGCCGACTAGGGGACACCGGGGAGCTGTTTTTT. Protein sequence: CASSRLGDTGELFF. The full variable domain, with the rest looked up from reference TRBV5-5 and TRBJ2-2, is DAGVTQSPTHLIKTRGQQVTLRCSPISGHKSVSWYQQVLGQGPQFIFQYYEKEERGRGNFPDRFSARQFPNYSSELNVNALLLGDSALYLCASSRLGDTGELFFGEGSRLTVL.

The rearrangement joins TRBV28 to TRBJ2-1, with a weak D call TRBD1 (6 bases). Trimming shortened V by 7 bases and J by 4 bases, and 14 bases separated the two germline ends. The CDR3 is 14 amino acids. Germline values: CDR1 MDHEN, CDR2 SYDVKM. CDR3 loop: CASTRTAEYNEQFF. The CDR3 bases are TGTGCCAGCACTCGGACAGCGGAGTACAATGAGCAGTTCTTC.

This clone was detected once. The chain couples TRBV7-2 to TRBJ2-7; 9 positions agree with TRBD1. Unmatched junction bases numbered 3, after V lost 5 bases and J lost 4 bases. Germline CDR1 reads SGHTA; CDR2 reads FQGNSA. The CDR3 spans 13 residues. The CDR3 sequence is CASSRDRAYEQYF. The DNA of the CDR3 is TGTGCCAGCAGCAGGGACAGGGCTTACGAGCAGTACTTC. Together with reference TRBV7-2 and TRBJ2-7, the CDR3 gives the full variable domain: GAGVSQSPSNKVTEKGKDVELRCDPISGHTALYWYRQSLGQGLEFLIYFQGNSAPDKSGLPSDRFSAERTGGSVSTLTIQRTQQEDSAVYLCASSRDRAYEQYFGPGTRLTVT.

V usage is TRBV19 and J usage is TRBJ2-5; TRBD2 matches 9 bases. CDR1 is LNHDA, CDR2 SQIVND, per germline (reference sequence). Unmatched junction bases numbered 7, after V lost 3 bases and J lost 5 bases. This CDR3 has 15 residues. CDR3 coding DNA: TGTGCCAGTAGTATCCCGGGACTAGCTTCCGAGACCCAGTACTTC. The encoded protein is CASSIPGLASETQYF.

This rearrangement joins TRBV11-2 to TRBJ2-1; 9 bases match TRBD2. With 4 bases clipped from V and 4 bases from J, the junction kept 17 bases outside the gene matches. The CDR3 sequence is 19 residues long. Looked up from germline, CDR1 is SGHAT and CDR2 is FQNNGV. The CDR3 DNA reads as TGTGCCAGCAGCTCCCTCGACTATGGCGGGGGGGATAAATACAATGAGCAGTTCTTC. Its translation: CASSSLDYGGGDKYNEQFF.

V usage is TRBV27 and J usage is TRBJ2-1; 8 bases agree with TRBD1. CDR1 and CDR2 (germline): MNHEY, SMNVEV (reference sequence). V was pared by 2 bases and J by 6 bases, with 3 bases of the junction left unmatched. CDR3 size: 14 residues. The chain's CDR3 is CASSLLTGGNEQFF. CDR3 DNA sequence: TGTGCCAGCAGTTTACTCACAGGGGGCAATGAGCAGTTCTTC.

The chain carries TRBV29-1 and TRBJ2-3; possibly TRBD1 for D (6 bases). V was pared by 7 bases and J by 0 bases, with 17 bases between. Per germline, CDR1 SQVTM and CDR2 ANQGSEA. CDR3 size: 15 residues. DNA for the CDR3: TGCAGCGCCGAGGGTGGACAGTCTAGCACAGATACGCAGTATTTT. The encoded protein is CSAEGGQSSTDTQYF.

The chain combines TRBV2 with TRBJ2-1; 12 positions agree with TRBD2. The V gene's germline CDR1 is SNHLY and CDR2 FYNNEI. The V segment lost 5 bases and the J segment 7 bases; nucleotides outside the gene matches: 6. This CDR3 is built from 15 residues. The CDR3 is CASSQGLAGSNEQFF. CDR3 nucleotides: TGTGCCAGCAGTCAGGGACTAGCGGGTTCTAATGAGCAGTTCTTC. Variable domain in full (rest from reference TRBV2 and TRBJ2-1): EPEVTQTPSHQVTQMGQEVILRCVPISNHLYFYWYRQILGQKVEFLVSFYNNEISEKSEIFDDQFSVERPDGSNFTLKIRSTKLEDSAMYFCASSQGLAGSNEQFFGPGTRLTVL.

The chain links TRBV19 to TRBJ1-4; D remains unclear. Germline V gene sequence: CDR1 LNHDA, CDR2 SQIVND (reference sequence). CDR3 length: 14 amino acids. Deletions cut 6 bases from V and 5 bases from J, with 13 bases between. CDR3 nucleotides: TGTGCCAGTAGGTGGGGAGGTCCCAATGAAAAACTGTTTTTT. Its translation: CASRWGGPNEKLFF. The whole variable domain, filled in from reference TRBV19 and TRBJ1-4, reads DGGITQSPKYLFRKEGQNVTLSCEQNLNHDAMYWYRQDPGQGLRLIYYSQIVNDFQKGDIAEGYSVSREKKESFPLTVTSAQKNPTAFYLCASRWGGPNEKLFFGSGTQLSVL.

The chain employs TRBV7-8 and TRBJ1-1, with D uncertain. Germline loops: CDR1 SGHVS, CDR2 FQNEAQ. V shed 6 bases and J shed 0 bases, with 11 bases lying between them. The length of the CDR3 is 14 residues. In nucleotides, the CDR3 is TGTGCCAGCAGACGACTCCCTATGAACACTGAAGCTTTCTTT. It specifies CASRRLPMNTEAFF.

This chain joins TRBV6-6 and TRBJ1-2, with D unresolved. The germline gives CDR1 MNHNY, CDR2 SVGAGI (reference sequence). V was shortened by 4 bases and J by 8 bases, with 17 bases between the two germline ends. The CDR3 runs to 14 residues. In DNA form, the CDR3 reads TGTGCCAGCAGTTCCGCCCCGGGAGGAGAAGGCTACACCTTC. This gives the protein CASSSAPGGEGYTF.

This clone came up once. This sequence joins TRBV5-1 and TRBJ2-1, with 13 positions matching TRBD2. Losses at the gene ends were 0 bases for V and 5 bases for J; bases not matched to a gene: 2. The CDR3 consists of 16 residues. Germline CDR1 is SGHRS and CDR2 is YFSETQ. This chain's CDR3 is CASSLGTSGGNNEQFF. The CDR3, as DNA: TGCGCCAGCAGCTTGGGGACTAGCGGGGGCAACAATGAGCAGTTCTTC.

V and J are TRBV9 and TRBJ2-5, with D perhaps matching TRBD2 (5 bases). V was pared by 0 bases and J by 2 bases, with 17 bases between. Germline loops: CDR1 SGDLS, CDR2 YYNGEE. This CDR3 contains 17 residues. CDR3 in amino acids: CASSVDPAGGTQETQYF. The CDR3 nucleotides are TGTGCCAGCAGCGTAGACCCTGCGGGCGGAACGCAAGAGACCCAGTACTTC.

The chain joins TRBV6-5 to TRBJ1-2; possible D gene TRBD1, 6 bases. The germline V and J ends were trimmed by 7 bases and 3 bases, with 12 bases remaining between them. The CDR3 has 13 residues. From germline, CDR1 is MNHEY and CDR2 SVGAGI. The CDR3 bases are TGTGCCAGCAAAGGAGGGGGGGACTATGGCTACACCTTC. It encodes CASKGGGDYGYTF.

The V call is TRBV7-2, the J call TRBJ2-1, with D maybe TRBD1 (6 bases). This CDR3 region has 14 residues. CDR1 is SGHTA and CDR2 is FQGNSA in the germline V gene. Trimming shortened V by 10 bases and J by 5 bases, and 18 bases separated the two germline ends. The chain's CDR3 is CAITGLLVNNEQFF. For the CDR3, the DNA is TGTGCCATAACAGGGCTGCTAGTAAACAATGAGCAGTTCTTC.

The rearrangement links TRBV9 to TRBJ2-5; 11 nucleotides match TRBD2. Germline V gene sequence: CDR1 SGDLS, CDR2 YYNGEE. The CDR3 contains 17 residues. Trimming cost V 4 bases and J 2 bases; bases outside gene matches: 10. In DNA form, the CDR3 reads TGTGCCAGCAGCCCCGGGCTAGCGGGAGGTTCTCAAGAGACCCAGTACTTC. It encodes CASSPGLAGGSQETQYF. Full variable domain (outside the CDR3, taken from reference TRBV9 and TRBJ2-5): DSGVTQTPKHLITATGQRVTLRCSPRSGDLSVYWYQQSLDQGLQFLIQYYNGEERAKGNILERFSAQQFPDLHSELNLSSLELGDSALYFCASSPGLAGGSQETQYFGPGTRLLVL.

J is TRBJ1-3 and V is TRBV11-3, with D perhaps TRBD1 (6 bases). The CDR3 runs to 15 residues. V was trimmed by 5 bases and J by 3 bases, leaving 14 bases between them. Germline assignment: CDR1 SGHNT and CDR2 YENEEA. The CDR3 nucleotides are TGTGCCAGCAGCCTCGAAACAGGGATTGGAAACACCATATATTTT. Translating it yields CASSLETGIGNTIYF.

V gene TRBV18 combines with J gene TRBJ1-2; 9 nucleotides line up with TRBD1. The J segment lost 5 bases and the V segment lost 6 bases, leaving 13 bases of the junction unmatched. CDR1 is KGHSH and CDR2 is LQKENI in the germline V gene. The CDR3 loop spans 16 amino acids. This CDR3 is CASSQTRQGDPYGYTF. In DNA, the CDR3 is TGTGCCAGCTCGCAAACTAGACAGGGGGACCCTTATGGCTACACCTTC.

V gene TRBV7-8 combines with J gene TRBJ2-3; weak D call: TRBD2 (6 bases). This CDR3 is built from 14 residues. Germline V CDR1 and CDR2: SGHVS, FQNEAQ. Trimming stripped 5 bases from V and 1 base from J, with 10 bases between. The CDR3, as DNA: TGTGCCAGCAGCCCGCGGGGACGCACAGATACGCAGTATTTT. Translating it yields CASSPRGRTDTQYF.

The gene calls are TRBV6-5 and TRBJ2-7; D possibly corresponds to TRBD2 (5 bases). Between the trimmed V and J ends, which lost 0 bases and 2 bases, there was a span of 14 bases. Germline lookup yields CDR1 MNHEY and CDR2 SVGAGI. There are 16 residues in the CDR3. Written as DNA, the CDR3 is TGTGCCAGCAGTTACTCGTCCCGGACGGGGACCTACGAGCAGTACTTC. Protein sequence: CASSYSSRTGTYEQYF.

The count of this clone is one. The rearrangement joins TRBV9 to TRBJ1-1; D is ambiguous. CDR1 and CDR2 (germline): SGDLS, YYNGEE. V dropped 4 bases and J dropped 6 bases, with 13 bases sitting between them. The CDR3 has 13 amino acids. The CDR3 here is CASSQSGVAEAFF. The CDR3 bases are TGTGCCAGCAGCCAAAGCGGAGTTGCTGAAGCTTTCTTT.

This chain uses TRBV19 with TRBJ1-1; 7 nucleotides line up with TRBD1. The CDR3 is 13 amino acids. The germline gives CDR1 LNHDA, CDR2 SQIVND (reference sequence). V trimming: 7 bases; J trimming: 4 bases; junction bases outside the gene matches: 6. CDR3 amino acids: CASTAGTATEAFF. The CDR3 DNA follows: TGTGCCAGTACCGCAGGGACAGCCACTGAAGCTTTCTTT.

The rearrangement joins TRBV5-5 to TRBJ1-1; D is uncertain. The CDR3 contains 16 residues. Trimming took 7 bases from V and 0 from J, leaving 19 bases between them. The germline CDR1 and CDR2 sequences are SGHKS and YYEKEE (reference sequence). CDR3 protein: CASSYSYDTLNTEAFF. CDR3 coding DNA: TGTGCCAGCTCCTATTCTTATGACACCCTGAACACTGAAGCTTTCTTT.

The chain links TRBV5-6 to TRBJ2-5; TRBD2 aligns across 14 bases. After removal of 2 bases from V and 2 bases from J, the junction contained 2 bases not matched to a gene. Germline assignment: CDR1 SGHDT and CDR2 YYEEEE. This CDR3 has 16 residues. DNA of the CDR3: TGTGCCAGCAGCTTAAGGACTAGCGGGGGGCAAGAGACCCAGTACTTC. This gives the protein CASSLRTSGGQETQYF.

CDR3 sequence: CASSEYKGTQETQYF. CDR3 nucleotides: TGTGCCAGCAGTGAATACAAGGGGACACAAGAGACCCAGTACTTC. This chain links TRBV25-1 with TRBJ2-5; tentatively, D is TRBD1 (6 bases). This CDR3 contains 15 residues. V was clipped by 0 bases and J by 2 bases, with 10 bases between them. Germline V CDR1 and CDR2: MGHDK, SYGVNS.

V usage is TRBV6-6 and J usage is TRBJ1-3, with a weak D call TRBD1 (5 bases). The length of the CDR3 is 15 residues. Looked up from germline, CDR1 is MNHNY and CDR2 is SVGAGI (reference sequence). V shed 6 bases and J shed 0 bases, with 12 bases lying between them. The CDR3 reads CASRQTGSSGNTIYF. Written as DNA, the CDR3 is TGTGCCAGCAGGCAAACAGGTAGCTCTGGAAACACCATATATTTT.

The chain couples TRBV7-6 to TRBJ1-1; perhaps TRBD1 as D (5 bases). V was clipped by 2 bases and J by 0 bases, with 13 bases between them. Germline V gene sequence: CDR1 SGHVS, CDR2 FNYEAQ. The CDR3 sequence is 16 residues long. The CDR3 loop is CASSLYGADMNTEAFF. The DNA of the CDR3 is TGTGCCAGCAGCTTATATGGGGCAGACATGAACACTGAAGCTTTCTTT.

The chain employs TRBV15 and TRBJ1-5, with D possibly matching TRBD1 (6 bases). Deletions cut 0 bases from V and 0 bases from J, with 21 bases between. The CDR3 is made up of 20 amino acids. Per the germline V gene, CDR1 is LNHNV and CDR2 is YYDKDF (reference sequence). The CDR3 spells CATSRELMKTWTDSNQPQHF. Here the CDR3 DNA reads TGTGCCACCAGCAGAGAACTCATGAAAACCTGGACAGATAGCAATCAGCCCCAGCATTTT.

This rearrangement joins TRBV4-1 to TRBJ2-5, with 9 bases fitting TRBD2. The CDR3 is made up of 16 amino acids. Trimming took 0 bases from V and 5 from J; bases not matched to a gene: 7. Germline assignment: CDR1 MGHRA and CDR2 YSYEKL. The CDR3 is CASSQDTAGGLETQYF. DNA for the CDR3: TGCGCCAGCAGCCAAGATACAGCGGGGGGTTTGGAGACCCAGTACTTC.

The rearrangement joins TRBV5-4 to TRBJ1-1; 7 nucleotides line up with TRBD1. The CDR3 extends over 14 amino acids. Germline V gene sequence: CDR1 SGHNT, CDR2 YYREEE (reference sequence). V shed 2 bases, J shed 5 bases, and the junction held 6 bases outside the gene matches. The CDR3 DNA reads TGTGCCAGCAGCTTCCGACAGGGTGGTACTGAAGCTTTCTTT. This translates into CASSFRQGGTEAFF.

In DNA, the CDR3 is TGCGCCAGCAGCCAAGTAACGGGAGAGGAAGCTTTCTTT. Protein: CASSQVTGEEAFF. This chain links TRBV4-1 with TRBJ1-1, with D uncertain. The CDR3 totals 13 residues. The V gene's germline CDR1 is MGHRA and CDR2 YSYEKL. Trimming took 1 base from V and 8 from J, leaving 11 bases between them.

The chain couples TRBV6-6 to TRBJ2-3, with 8 bases aligning to TRBD2. Germline trimming cut 5 bases from V and 4 bases from J; bases unmatched to any gene: 11. The CDR3 spans 16 residues. The germline V gene has CDR1 MNHNY and CDR2 SVGAGI (reference sequence). CDR3 sequence (DNA): TGTGCCAGCAGTCCCTGGGTCGGGGGGGGTGCAGATACGCAGTATTTT. It specifies CASSPWVGGGADTQYF.